The rows below give T cell receptor beta chains drawn from one sample of a study of blood T cells in healthy people across ages. Via MiXCR, TCRdb re-called the 5' RACE reads, giving one row per CDR3 protein. The data hold approximately 1.5 million distinct CDR3 sequences, with 30% to 40% observed a single time. The sequenced sample was blood. Every receptor here comes from a woman in her thirties in good health. Each CDR3 is given with its conserved first and last residue. The D gene is left open where the match is weak. Some rows have no size entry. The others give once, few or many, or a class for an expanded clone.

V gene	D gene	J gene	clone size	CDR3 DNA	CDR3 protein
TRBV28	-	TRBJ1-2	-	TGTGCCAGCCTGAGAGGGAAAGGCTATGGCTACACCTTC	CASLRGKGYGYTF
TRBV28	TRBD1	TRBJ2-7	few	TGTGCCAGCAGTTCCCGGACAGGGGACCCCTACGAGCAGTACTTC	CASSSRTGDPYEQYF
TRBV2	TRBD1	TRBJ2-3	once	TGTGCCAGCCAGAACAGGGGGAGACGGGCAGATACGCAGTATTTT	CASQNRGRRADTQYF
TRBV7-3	TRBD2	TRBJ2-3	-	TGTGCCAGCAGCCCTAGGACTAGCAGGAGGGGCACAGATACGCAGTATTTT	CASSPRTSRRGTDTQYF
TRBV4-1	-	TRBJ2-1	-	TGCGCCAGCAGTTTTTCATTTCGGCGGGGCACGAACAATGAGCAGTTCTTC	CASSFSFRRGTNNEQFF
TRBV2	-	TRBJ2-7	-	TGTGCCAGCAAGGGCTCCTATCTTTACGAGCAGTACTTC	CASKGSYLYEQYF
TRBV5-1	-	TRBJ1-1	few	TGCGCCAGCATGGGGAACACTGAAGCTTTCTTT	CASMGNTEAFF
TRBV20-1	-	TRBJ1-4	-	TGCAGTGCTAGTTCGGTAGGGACGCCCTCAAGGGAAAAACTGTTTTTT	CSASSVGTPSREKLFF
TRBV20-1	-	TRBJ2-1	-	TGCAGTGCTAGCCGGGACGAATCCTACAATGAGCAGTTCTTC	CSASRDESYNEQFF
TRBV6-1	TRBD2	TRBJ2-1	few	TGTGCCAGCAGCCGAAGAGCGGGAGGGCCTGATGAGCAGTTCTTC	CASSRRAGGPDEQFF
TRBV20-1	-	TRBJ2-7	-	TGCAGTACTAGAGATCGCAGGGGTTTGTACGAGCAGTACTTC	CSTRDRRGLYEQYF
TRBV20-1	-	TRBJ2-7	few	TGCAGTGCTAGATCTTCTAGCGCCTACGAGCAGTACTTC	CSARSSSAYEQYF
TRBV28	TRBD2	TRBJ2-7	-	TGTGCCAGTGAGCGGGGGCCAAACTACGAGCAGTACTTC	CASERGPNYEQYF
TRBV7-9	-	TRBJ1-1	-	TGTGCCAGCAGCTGGGGGGGGGTTGAGAACACTGAAGCTTTCTTT	CASSWGGVENTEAFF
TRBV20-1	-	TRBJ1-6	few	TGCAGTGCTAGGCCACCGAAGGGGGGTAAAGATTCACCCCTCCACTTT	CSARPPKGGKDSPLHF
TRBV20-1	-	TRBJ1-1	few	TGCAGTGCGACCGGGACCCTCTTGGAGACTTTCTTT	CSATGTLLETFF
TRBV28	-	TRBJ2-7	few	TGTGCCAGCAGTTTACGCTCCGAGCAGCACTCCTACGAGCAGTACTTC	CASSLRSEQHSYEQYF
TRBV20-1	-	TRBJ1-5	-	TGCAGTGCCCTACAGGGTTTGGGCAATCAGCCCCAGCATTTT	CSALQGLGNQPQHF
TRBV30	-	TRBJ1-2	-	TGTGCCATAGAGGGTGAACGCTATGGCTACACCTTC	CAIEGERYGYTF
TRBV5-1	-	TRBJ2-7	many	TGCGCCAGCAGCTTGGCGGGTCAGAGCTCCTACGAGCAGTACTTC	CASSLAGQSSYEQYF
TRBV6-1	TRBD1	TRBJ2-7	few	TGTGCCAGCAGAGGGACAGGGCTCCACGAGCAGTACTTC	CASRGTGLHEQYF
TRBV20-1	-	TRBJ2-5	once	TGCAGGGCTGGGTCCCCCCCGGGGGCCCAGTACTTC	CRAGSPPGAQYF
TRBV5-5	-	TRBJ2-7	-	TGTGCCAGCAGCCGACTGGGGGGCGACGAGCAGTACTTC	CASSRLGGDEQYF
TRBV28	TRBD2	TRBJ2-1	-	TGTGCCAGCAGTTTATTAGTGGGAGGGCTTCTTAGTGAGCAGTTCTTC	CASSLLVGGLLSEQFF
TRBV9	-	TRBJ2-1	-	TGTGCCAGCAGCGTAGGGGTCTGGGGACTTACCTACAATGAGCAGTTCTTC	CASSVGVWGLTYNEQFF
TRBV28	-	TRBJ2-7	-	TGTACCAGCTCAGAGATAGAGACACCAATCTACGAGCAGTACTTC	CTSSEIETPIYEQYF
TRBV12-3/TRBV12-4	-	TRBJ1-1	-	TGTACCAGCGGAAGAAGGGTCACTGAAGCTTTCTTT	CTSGRRVTEAFF
TRBV4-1	-	TRBJ2-7	few	TGCGCCAGCAGCCAAGAAATTAGCCTGGAGCAGTACTTC	CASSQEISLEQYF
TRBV7-9	-	TRBJ1-2	-	TGTGCCAGCAGCTTAGTAGGGGCTGGCTACACCTTC	CASSLVGAGYTF
TRBV20-1	TRBD2	TRBJ2-3	few	TGCAGTGCTAGAGGCGGGACTACCCTCACAGATACGCAGTATTTT	CSARGGTTLTDTQYF
TRBV10-3	-	TRBJ2-7	few	TGTGCCATCAGTGAACCGGGAGAGGGCGACGAGCAGTACTTC	CAISEPGEGDEQYF
TRBV9	TRBD1	TRBJ1-1	once	TGTGCCAGCAGCGTATCCTGGACAGGTAACACTGAAGCTTTCTTT	CASSVSWTGNTEAFF
TRBV9	TRBD1	TRBJ2-5	-	TGTGCCAGCAGCGTAGAAGGGACAGGGGGCGATGAGCAGTACTTC	CASSVEGTGGDEQYF
TRBV2	-	TRBJ2-1	few	TGTGCCAGCAGTGGGTCGGGGGCGGGGTTCTTC	CASSGSGAGFF
TRBV5-1	-	TRBJ2-6	-	TGCGCCAGCAGCTTACAGGATTCTGGGGCCAACGTCCTGACTTTC	CASSLQDSGANVLTF
TRBV7-3	-	TRBJ2-7	few	TGTGCCAGCAGCTTAATGGGGGGGGCAGGCTACGAGCAGTACTTC	CASSLMGGAGYEQYF
TRBV20-1	TRBD1	TRBJ1-5	-	TGCAGTGCTAGAGTCGGAGGACAGGGGGGACAGCCCCAGCATTTT	CSARVGGQGGQPQHF
TRBV6-1	TRBD1	TRBJ1-1	-	TGTGCCAGCAGGGGATGGGACAGGGGTATGAACACTGAAGCTTTCTTT	CASRGWDRGMNTEAFF
TRBV27	-	TRBJ2-3	once	TGTGCCAGCGCTCCCGGGGGGACAACGGATACGCAGTATTTT	CASAPGGTTDTQYF
TRBV7-2	TRBD2	TRBJ2-3	-	TGTGCCGGCAGCTTGGGGGGGAAGGGACCCACAGATACGCAGTATTTT	CAGSLGGKGPTDTQYF
TRBV10-3	-	TRBJ2-3	many	TGTGCCATCAGACCGGGCCCAAGCACAGATACGCAGTATTTT	CAIRPGPSTDTQYF
TRBV20-1	TRBD1	TRBJ2-3	few	TGCAGTGCCCGGGACAGGGCAGGTGCAGATACGCAGTATTTT	CSARDRAGADTQYF
TRBV29-1	-	TRBJ1-2	many	TGCAGCGTTGATCCAGCCCGCTATGGCTACACCTTC	CSVDPARYGYTF
TRBV29-1	TRBD2	TRBJ2-2	-	TGCAGCGCTGGACTAGCGGGGGGGCGGAACACCGGGGAGCTGTTTTTT	CSAGLAGGRNTGELFF
TRBV27	TRBD1	TRBJ1-1	-	TGTGCCAGCAGCCCGGGAGAACTCGACAGGGGTACTGAAGCTTTCTTT	CASSPGELDRGTEAFF
TRBV2	TRBD2	TRBJ2-3	once	TGTGCCAGCCGGAGACTAGCGGATACGTACACAGATACGCAGTATTTT	CASRRLADTYTDTQYF
TRBV28	-	TRBJ2-1	-	TGTGCCAGCAGATCCGGGACCAACTACAATGAGCAGTTCTTC	CASRSGTNYNEQFF
TRBV5-1	-	TRBJ2-3	few	TGCGCCAGCAGCTCGGACCGGGACTCAAACACAGATACGCAGTATTTT	CASSSDRDSNTDTQYF
TRBV11-2	-	TRBJ2-1	many	TGTGCCAGTCGACAAGTATCCTACAATGAGCAGTTCTTC	CASRQVSYNEQFF
TRBV20-1	-	TRBJ2-1	few	TGCAGTGCTACGACCGTGGGGGCCACTAGCTCCTACAATGAGCAGTTCTTC	CSATTVGATSSYNEQFF
TRBV3-1	-	TRBJ2-1	-	TGTGCCAGCAGCCAAATGAGAAGGGAGCAGTTCTTC	CASSQMRREQFF
TRBV6-2/TRBV6-3	-	TRBJ1-2	-	TGTGCCTGCAGTTTCGTAGGGAACTATGGCTACACCTTC	CACSFVGNYGYTF